This entry is about one T cell receptor beta chain. Its antigen is still unknown. The data belong to a study of lymphopenia after photon versus proton radiotherapy. Overall study findings and caveats: In patients who died, overall survival fell as post-nadir TCR diversity dropped more.

The CDR3 loop spans 11 amino acids. Germline assignment: CDR1 MGHDK and CDR2 SYGVNS. V was shortened by 5 bases and J by 11 bases, with 9 bases between the two germline ends. Generated by immunoSEQ multiplex PCR, the TCRdb table keeps only in-frame clones and is missing some. Altogether 65,000 to 85,000 clones are present, around 93% being singletons, with the ten largest covering approximately 2.1%. This clonotype was obtained from a woman aged 40 to 49 with cholangiocarcinoma. The V call is TRBV25-1, the J call TRBJ1-4; TRBD1 might be the D (5 bases). This specimen consisted of peripheral blood, obtained from a patient treated with photon-based radiotherapy. CDR3 bases: TGTGCCAGCAGTTGGGGGAGTAAACTGTTTTTT. Residues: CASSWGSKLFF.